This record concerns one T cell receptor beta chain sequence. These data belong to a study of blood T cells in healthy people across ages. The trim removed 3 bases at V and 6 bases at J, leaving 11 bases unmatched. In germline, CDR1 is MDHEN, CDR2 SYDVKM. The CDR3 extends over 16 amino acids. Through a sample-barcoded 5' primer and a J-beta primer mix, a second PCR was run for roughly 6 to 12 cycles. TCRdb itself ran the 5' RACE reads through MiXCR, one entry per CDR3 protein. The sample carries 800,000 to 950,000 distinct CDR3 sequences, 25% to 30% recorded once. These data were also reused for a study on T cells of mothers and their children. That report notes: Donation involved three healthy Caucasian mothers and the six children that they had. Thymic selection shapes TCR recombination output similarly in related and unrelated pairs.

The V and J genes are TRBV28 and TRBJ2-7, with 10 bases matching TRBD1. Sequencing was carried out using blood. This sequence originates from a woman between 35 and 50 years old in good health. CDR3: CASSFSLGQGGFEQYF. In DNA, the CDR3 is TGTGCCAGCAGTTTTTCTCTAGGACAGGGGGGGTTCGAGCAGTACTTC.